The rows below give T cell receptor beta chains drawn from one sample of a study of pediatric ulcerative colitis. Sequenced by immunoSEQ multiplex PCR; TCRdb stores in-frame clones only, minus some. Of about 64,000 clones listed, around 80% are singletons. The sequencing input was blood. The receptors here all came from a boy aged 5-17 years with moderate ulcerative colitis. Each CDR3 is given with its conserved first and last residue. The D gene is left open where the match is weak. Clone size is given for some rows only: seen once, a few or many times, or a class if the clone is expanded.

abundance	v_gene	len	j_gene	d_gene	CDR3nt	CDR3aa
-	TRBV7-2	15	TRBJ2-1	TRBD2	TGTGCCAGCAGCTCCCGACTAGCGGGAGTGGATGAGCAGTTCTTC	CASSSRLAGVDEQFF
-	TRBV19	17	TRBJ1-1	TRBD1	TGTGCCAGTAGTACGGCCCACGAACCCGGACAGGGCCGTGAAGCTTTCTTT	CASSTAHEPGQGREAFF
-	TRBV6-1	14	TRBJ1-5	-	TGTGCCAGCAAGAGGACCTATAGCAATCAGCCCCAGCATTTT	CASKRTYSNQPQHF
-	TRBV21-1	15	TRBJ2-7	-	TGTGCCAGCAGCAAAGTTCGCAACAGGGCCTACGAGCAGTACTTC	CASSKVRNRAYEQYF
once	TRBV5-3	15	TRBJ2-3	TRBD1	TGTGCCAGAAGCCTCGGACAGGGGGCGGCAGATACGCAGTATTTT	CARSLGQGAADTQYF
-	TRBV7-8	15	TRBJ1-2	TRBD1	TGTGCCAGCAGCAAATCGGGACAGGGGAACTATGGCTACACCTTC	CASSKSGQGNYGYTF
-	TRBV11-2	12	TRBJ1-2	-	TGTGCCAGCAGGGGGGATTACTATGGCTACACCTTC	CASRGDYYGYTF
-	TRBV4-1	16	TRBJ1-6	-	TGCGCCAGCAGCCAAGCCTGGACTCCTTATAATTCACCCCTCCACTTT	CASSQAWTPYNSPLHF
-	TRBV9	16	TRBJ2-5	-	TGTGCCAGCAGCCCTACGGGCAGCGGACCCCAAGAGACCCAGTACTTC	CASSPTGSGPQETQYF
-	TRBV5-1	17	TRBJ2-7	TRBD2	TGCGCCAGCAGACGTCGGGGCGGGAGTCAAAATACCTACGAGCAGTACTTC	CASRRRGGSQNTYEQYF
-	TRBV5-6	17	TRBJ1-5	-	TGTGCCAGCAGCTTGGCCGCGGGGTCCTCGGGCAATCAGCCCCAGCATTTT	CASSLAAGSSGNQPQHF
-	TRBV27	16	TRBJ1-1	-	TGTGCCAGCAGTTTAGGGTGGGCAGCCAGGAACACTGAAGCTTTCTTT	CASSLGWAARNTEAFF
-	TRBV11-2	14	TRBJ2-7	TRBD2	TGTGCCAGCAGCTTTGGCGGGAGCCCCTACGAGCAGTACTTC	CASSFGGSPYEQYF
-	TRBV5-4	15	TRBJ2-1	-	TGTGCCAGCAGCCCCGACAGCTTGCCCTACAATGAGCAGTTCTTC	CASSPDSLPYNEQFF
-	TRBV5-1	15	TRBJ2-1	-	TGCGCCAGCAGCTTGACGGGGGTACAGTTAAATGAGCAGTTCTTC	CASSLTGVQLNEQFF
-	TRBV19	13	TRBJ1-2	-	TGTGCCAGTAAGGACGGAACTAACTATGGCTACACCTTC	CASKDGTNYGYTF
-	TRBV10-1	12	TRBJ1-1	-	TGCGGAGGGACTGGGCTAAGGACTGAAGCTTTCTTT	CGGTGLRTEAFF
-	TRBV11-1	15	TRBJ1-4	TRBD1	TGTGCCAGCAGCTTATCGGGACAGAAGAATGAAAAACTGTTTTTT	CASSLSGQKNEKLFF
-	TRBV6-5	12	TRBJ1-1	-	TGTGCCAGCAGTTACGGCGGCTCTGAAGCTTTCTTT	CASSYGGSEAFF
-	TRBV4-3	12	TRBJ2-7	-	TGCGCCAGCAGCCTCCTCGGGTACGAGCAGTACTTC	CASSLLGYEQYF
few	TRBV29-1	11	TRBJ1-2	-	TGCAGCGCCGATCGGGGGTATGGCTACACCTTC	CSADRGYGYTF
-	TRBV10-3	14	TRBJ1-3	-	TGTGCCATCAGTGGACCTCCGTCTGGAAACACCATATATTTT	CAISGPPSGNTIYF
-	TRBV7-2	14	TRBJ1-4	TRBD1	TGTGCCAGCAGTACTGACAGGGGGCGTGAAAAACTGTTTTTT	CASSTDRGREKLFF
-	TRBV19	14	TRBJ1-4	TRBD1	TGTGCCAGTACAGCAGGGGGCACAGGTGAAAAACTGTTTTTT	CASTAGGTGEKLFF
-	TRBV5-1	15	TRBJ1-3	-	TGCGCCAGCAGCGCCAAATTGGACTCTGGAAACACCATATATTTT	CASSAKLDSGNTIYF
-	TRBV21-1	19	TRBJ1-5	-	TGTGCCAGCAGCAAACCACCCGGACGGCTACTGTATAGCAATCAGCCCCAGCATTTT	CASSKPPGRLLYSNQPQHF
-	TRBV7-8	15	TRBJ2-7	TRBD1	TGTGCCAGCAGCTTAGCCGGGACAGTTAACTACGAGCAGTACTTC	CASSLAGTVNYEQYF
-	TRBV6-1	12	TRBJ2-7	-	TGTGCCAGCAGTGCCCTCAGTTACGAGCAGTACTTC	CASSALSYEQYF
-	TRBV6-6	15	TRBJ1-3	-	TGTGCCAGCAGTTACAATAGGGAAGATGGAAACACCATATATTTT	CASSYNREDGNTIYF
-	TRBV5-1	11	TRBJ2-7	-	TGCGCCAGCAGGTCAGCCTACGAGCAGTACTTC	CASRSAYEQYF
once	TRBV4-3	15	TRBJ2-1	-	TGCGCCAGCAGCCAAGGGGACGGGAGCCCGAATGAGCAGTTCTTC	CASSQGDGSPNEQFF
-	TRBV7-9	12	TRBJ2-2	-	TGTGCCAGCAGCGCGACAACCGGGGAGCTGTTTTTT	CASSATTGELFF
-	TRBV7-8	13	TRBJ2-7	-	TGTGCCAGCGGGGGCAGGGAATCCTACGAGCAGTACTTC	CASGGRESYEQYF
few	TRBV7-2	15	TRBJ1-5	-	TGTGCCAGCAGCTTAGGGTGGCACGACAATCAGCCCCAGCATTTT	CASSLGWHDNQPQHF
-	TRBV13	15	TRBJ2-3	-	TGTGCCAGCAGCTTAGATGGTAGTAGCACAGATACGCAGTATTTT	CASSLDGSSTDTQYF
-	TRBV2	13	TRBJ2-3	TRBD1	TGTGCCAGCAGCGGACAGGGGATGGATACGCAGTATTTT	CASSGQGMDTQYF
-	TRBV7-7	14	TRBJ2-7	-	TGTGCCAGCGGTGGGCCGGGCAGATCGGTCGAGCAGTACTTC	CASGGPGRSVEQYF
-	TRBV19	13	TRBJ1-2	-	TGTGCCAGTAGTATTCGGACAGATTATGGCTACACCTTC	CASSIRTDYGYTF
-	TRBV6-5	13	TRBJ1-2	-	TGTGCCAGCACCTGGGGAGTGGACTATGGCTACACCTTC	CASTWGVDYGYTF
-	TRBV7-2	15	TRBJ1-4	TRBD1	TGTGCCAGCAGCTTTGGCAGGGGGCGGAACGAAAAACTGTTTTTT	CASSFGRGRNEKLFF
-	TRBV19	13	TRBJ2-4	-	TGTGCCAGTAAGATTTTAGTGGAAAACATTCAGTACTTC	CASKILVENIQYF
-	TRBV19	16	TRBJ1-6	TRBD1	TGTGCCAGTAGGTCCCTAACTCAGGGGGGCAATTCACCCCTCCACTTT	CASRSLTQGGNSPLHF
-	TRBV5-6	15	TRBJ2-3	-	TGTGCCAGCAGCGGGGGCGGGTCGCGCGCAGATACGCAGTATTTT	CASSGGGSRADTQYF
-	TRBV6-1	12	TRBJ2-7	TRBD1	TGTGCCAGCAGAAACGACAGGGACGAGCAGTACTTC	CASRNDRDEQYF
-	TRBV27	13	TRBJ1-1	-	TGTGCCAGCAGTGCCGACGTTTACACTGAAGCTTTCTTT	CASSADVYTEAFF